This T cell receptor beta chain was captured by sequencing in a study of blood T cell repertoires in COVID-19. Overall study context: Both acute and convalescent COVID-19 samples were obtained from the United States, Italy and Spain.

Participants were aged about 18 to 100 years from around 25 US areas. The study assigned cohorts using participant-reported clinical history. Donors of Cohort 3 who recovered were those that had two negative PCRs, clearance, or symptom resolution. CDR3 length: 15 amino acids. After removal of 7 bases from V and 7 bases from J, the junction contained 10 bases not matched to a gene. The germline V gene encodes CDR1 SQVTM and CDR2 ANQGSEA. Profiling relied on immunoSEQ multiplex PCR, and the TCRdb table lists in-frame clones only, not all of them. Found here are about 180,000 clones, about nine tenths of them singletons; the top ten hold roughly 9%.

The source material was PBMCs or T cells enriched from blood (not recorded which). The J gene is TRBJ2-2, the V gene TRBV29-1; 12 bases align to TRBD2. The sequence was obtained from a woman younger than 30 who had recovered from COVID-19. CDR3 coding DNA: TGCAGCGCCGCACCTAGCGGGAGGGCCGACGGGGAGCTGTTTTTT. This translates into CSAAPSGRADGELFF.